A single T cell receptor beta chain is shown here with its context. CD45RO-negative, CCR7-positively selected cells formed the naive CD8 fraction, excluding terminally differentiated effector memory CD45RA+ cells. These data come from a study of shared clonotypes between healthy human individuals. Assay: immunoSEQ multiplex PCR; the TCRdb copy retains only in-frame clones and omits some. Among hundreds of thousands of clones listed, around 95% were seen once. Germline V gene sequence: CDR1 SGHRS, CDR2 YFSETQ. Trimming cost V 1 base and J 0 bases, with 8 bases left between them. CDR3 length: 14 residues.

Sequenced material: naive CD8+ T cells sorted from blood. This sequence joins TRBV5-1 and TRBJ2-7; D possibly corresponds to TRBD2 (6 bases). The clonotype was recovered from a woman aged 30 to 39 in good health. The CDR3 sequence is CASSLPDYSYEQYF. CDR3 nucleotide sequence: TGCGCCAGCAGCTTGCCGGACTACTCCTACGAGCAGTACTTC.